The clone carrying this TCR beta chain occurred once. Its antigen is undetermined. The sample originates from a study of shared clonotypes between healthy human individuals. Profiling relied on immunoSEQ multiplex PCR, and the TCRdb table lists in-frame clones only, not all of them. The sample holds some 1 million clones; roughly 75% are singletons and the top ten take about 1.5%. Whole-study results and caveats: It was observed that 5% to 6% of naive CD4 clonotypes were shared across a handful of donors.

The CDR3 has 14 amino acids. HIV-negative, healthy adults without recent acute infections or vaccinations were the donors. The chain carries TRBV12-2 and TRBJ1-6. TRBV12-2 is recorded as a pseudogene. The receptor was derived from a man aged 18 to 30 in good health. The sequenced sample was memory CD4+ T cells sorted from blood. The subset denotes: CD45RA-negative fraction. The CDR3 sequence: CASRLARKNSPLHF. The CDR3 bases are TGTGCAAGTCGCTTAGCCCGGAAAAATTCACCCCTCCACTTT.